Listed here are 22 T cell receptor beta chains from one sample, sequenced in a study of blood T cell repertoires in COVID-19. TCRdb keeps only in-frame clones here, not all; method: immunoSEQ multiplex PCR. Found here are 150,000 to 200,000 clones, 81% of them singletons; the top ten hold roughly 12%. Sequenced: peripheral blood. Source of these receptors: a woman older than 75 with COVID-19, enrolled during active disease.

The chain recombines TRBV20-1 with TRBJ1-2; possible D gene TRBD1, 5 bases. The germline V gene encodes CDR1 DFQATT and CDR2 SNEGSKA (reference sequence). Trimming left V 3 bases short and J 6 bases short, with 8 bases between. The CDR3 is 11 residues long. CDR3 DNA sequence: TGCAGTGCTAGGAAAGGGGATGGCTACACCTTC. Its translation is CSARKGDGYTF.

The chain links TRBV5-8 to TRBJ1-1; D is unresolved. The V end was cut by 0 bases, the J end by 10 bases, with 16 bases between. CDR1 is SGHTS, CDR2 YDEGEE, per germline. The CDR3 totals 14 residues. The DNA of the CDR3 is TGTGCCAGCAGCTTGGATTTGTCCTTCCAAGCAGCTTTCTTT. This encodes CASSLDLSFQAAFF.

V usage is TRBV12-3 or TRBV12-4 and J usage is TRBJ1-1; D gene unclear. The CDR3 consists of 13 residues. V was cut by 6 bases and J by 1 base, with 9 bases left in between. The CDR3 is CASSWASNTEAFF. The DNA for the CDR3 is TGTGCCAGCAGCTGGGCTTCGAACACTGAAGCTTTCTTT.

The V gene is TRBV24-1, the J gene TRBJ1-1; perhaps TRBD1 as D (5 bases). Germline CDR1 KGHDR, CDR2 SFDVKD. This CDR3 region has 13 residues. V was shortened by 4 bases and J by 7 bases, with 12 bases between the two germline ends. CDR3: CATSDLGGGEAFF. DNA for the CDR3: TGTGCCACCAGTGACCTGGGGGGGGGTGAAGCTTTCTTT.

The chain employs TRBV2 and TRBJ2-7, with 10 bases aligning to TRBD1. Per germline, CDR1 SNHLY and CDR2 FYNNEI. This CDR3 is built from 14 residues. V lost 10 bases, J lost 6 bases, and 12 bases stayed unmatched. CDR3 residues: CATLRDRGYSEQYF. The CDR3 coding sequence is TGTGCCACCCTCCGGGACAGGGGATACTCCGAGCAGTACTTC.

The CDR3 DNA sequence: TGTGCCAGCAGTTTAAATCCGGGACAGGGAGAAAACATTCAGTACTTC. Translated, it gives CASSLNPGQGENIQYF. The chain carries TRBV28 and TRBJ2-4, with TRBD1 matching 9 bases. The CDR3 runs to 16 residues. J gave up 5 bases and V 2 bases, and 7 bases lay outside the gene matches. CDR1 is MDHEN and CDR2 is SYDVKM in the germline V gene.

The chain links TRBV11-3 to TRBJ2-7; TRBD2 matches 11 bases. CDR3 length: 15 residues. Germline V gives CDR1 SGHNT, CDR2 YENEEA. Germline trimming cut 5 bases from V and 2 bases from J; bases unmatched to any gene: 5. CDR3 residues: CASSTGLAGAYEQYF. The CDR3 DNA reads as TGTGCCAGCAGCACTGGACTAGCGGGCGCCTACGAGCAGTACTTC.

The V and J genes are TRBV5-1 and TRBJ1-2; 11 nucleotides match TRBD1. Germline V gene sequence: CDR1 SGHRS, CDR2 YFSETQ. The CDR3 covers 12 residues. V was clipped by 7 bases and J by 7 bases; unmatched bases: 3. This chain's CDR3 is CASGGTGGGYTF. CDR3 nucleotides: TGCGCCAGCGGAGGGACAGGGGGTGGCTACACCTTC.

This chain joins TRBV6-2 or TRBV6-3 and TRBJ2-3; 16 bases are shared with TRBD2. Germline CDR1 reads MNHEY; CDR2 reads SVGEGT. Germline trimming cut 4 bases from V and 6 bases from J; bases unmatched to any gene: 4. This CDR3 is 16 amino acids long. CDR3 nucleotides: TGTGCCAGCAGTTCGGGACTAGCGGGGGGGCCGGATACGCAGTATTTT. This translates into CASSSGLAGGPDTQYF.

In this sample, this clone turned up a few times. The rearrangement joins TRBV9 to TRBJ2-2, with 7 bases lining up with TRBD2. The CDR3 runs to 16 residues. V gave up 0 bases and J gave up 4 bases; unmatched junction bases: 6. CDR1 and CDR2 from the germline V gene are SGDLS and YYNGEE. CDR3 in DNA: TGTGCCAGCAGCGTAGCCAGCGGGGTCGTCACCGGGGAGCTGTTTTTT. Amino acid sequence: CASSVASGVVTGELFF.

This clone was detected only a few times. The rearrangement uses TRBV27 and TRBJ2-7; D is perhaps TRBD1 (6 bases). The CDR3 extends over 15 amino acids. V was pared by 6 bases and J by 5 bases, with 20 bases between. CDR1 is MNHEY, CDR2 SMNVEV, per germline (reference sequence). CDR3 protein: CASSHNPTGGDEQYF. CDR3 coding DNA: TGTGCCAGCAGCCATAACCCGACAGGAGGAGACGAGCAGTACTTC.

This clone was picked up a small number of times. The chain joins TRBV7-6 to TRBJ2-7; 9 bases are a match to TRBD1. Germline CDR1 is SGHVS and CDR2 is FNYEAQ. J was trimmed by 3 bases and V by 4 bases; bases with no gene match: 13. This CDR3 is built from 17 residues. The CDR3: CASSSTGTGPRGYEQYF. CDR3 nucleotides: TGTGCCAGCAGCTCGACCGGGACAGGGCCTCGAGGCTACGAGCAGTACTTC.

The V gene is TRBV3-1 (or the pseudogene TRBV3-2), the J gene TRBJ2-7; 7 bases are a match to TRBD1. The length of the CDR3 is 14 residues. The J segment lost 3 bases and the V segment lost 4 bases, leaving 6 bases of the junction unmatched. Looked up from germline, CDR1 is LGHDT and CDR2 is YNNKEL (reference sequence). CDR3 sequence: CASSLRDRDYEQYF. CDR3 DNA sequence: TGTGCCAGCAGCCTCCGGGACAGAGACTACGAGCAGTACTTC.

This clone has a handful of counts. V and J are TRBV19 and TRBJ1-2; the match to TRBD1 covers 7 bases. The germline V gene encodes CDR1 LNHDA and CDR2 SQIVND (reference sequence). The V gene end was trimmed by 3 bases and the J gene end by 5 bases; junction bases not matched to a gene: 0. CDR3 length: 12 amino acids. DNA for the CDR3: TGTGCCAGTAGTATGGGACAGTATGGCTACACCTTC. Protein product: CASSMGQYGYTF.

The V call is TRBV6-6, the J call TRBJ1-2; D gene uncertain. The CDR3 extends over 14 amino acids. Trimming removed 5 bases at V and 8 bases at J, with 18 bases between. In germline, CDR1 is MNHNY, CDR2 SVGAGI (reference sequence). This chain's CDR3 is CASSTGFEAGGYTF. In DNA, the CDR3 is TGTGCCAGCAGTACGGGCTTCGAAGCGGGGGGCTACACCTTC.

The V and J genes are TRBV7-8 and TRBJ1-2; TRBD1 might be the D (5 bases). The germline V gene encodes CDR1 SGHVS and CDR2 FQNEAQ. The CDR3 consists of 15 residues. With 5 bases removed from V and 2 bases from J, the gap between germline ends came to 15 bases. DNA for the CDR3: TGTGCCAGCAGCCCGTTCGGGGGGGTCAACTATGGCTACACCTTC. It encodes CASSPFGGVNYGYTF.

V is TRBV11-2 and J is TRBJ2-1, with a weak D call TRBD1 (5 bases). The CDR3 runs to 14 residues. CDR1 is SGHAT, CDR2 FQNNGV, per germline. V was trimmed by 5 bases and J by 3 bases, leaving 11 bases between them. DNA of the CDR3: TGTGCCAGCAGCCATTCAGACAGCTACAATGAGCAGTTCTTC. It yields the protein CASSHSDSYNEQFF.

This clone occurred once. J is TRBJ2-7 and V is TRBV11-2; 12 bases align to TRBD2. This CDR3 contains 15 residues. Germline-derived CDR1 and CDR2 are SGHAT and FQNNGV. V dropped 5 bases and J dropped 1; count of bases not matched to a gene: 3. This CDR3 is CASSILAGGSYEQYF. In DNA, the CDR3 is TGTGCCAGCAGCATACTAGCGGGAGGTTCCTACGAGCAGTACTTC.

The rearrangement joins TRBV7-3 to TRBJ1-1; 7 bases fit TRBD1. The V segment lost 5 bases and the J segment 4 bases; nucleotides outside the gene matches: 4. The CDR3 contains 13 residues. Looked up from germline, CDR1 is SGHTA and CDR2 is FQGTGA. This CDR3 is CASSPQGGTEAFF. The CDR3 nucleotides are TGTGCCAGCAGCCCTCAGGGGGGCACTGAAGCTTTCTTT.

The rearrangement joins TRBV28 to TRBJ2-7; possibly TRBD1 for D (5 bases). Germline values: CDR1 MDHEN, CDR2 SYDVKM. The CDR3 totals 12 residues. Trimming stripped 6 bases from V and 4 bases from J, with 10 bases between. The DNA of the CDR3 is TGTGCCAGCAGCCCCGCAGGGTACGAGCAGTACTTC. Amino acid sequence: CASSPAGYEQYF.

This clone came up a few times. The chain's CDR3 is CASSESKAEMNTEAFF. In DNA form, the CDR3 reads TGCGCCAGCAGTGAGTCCAAGGCGGAGATGAACACTGAAGCTTTCTTT. This rearrangement joins TRBV10-1 to TRBJ1-1; D unresolved. Looked up from germline, CDR1 is WNHNN and CDR2 is SYGVQD (reference sequence). This CDR3 is 16 amino acids long. Trimming left V 0 bases short and J 0 bases short, with 11 bases between.

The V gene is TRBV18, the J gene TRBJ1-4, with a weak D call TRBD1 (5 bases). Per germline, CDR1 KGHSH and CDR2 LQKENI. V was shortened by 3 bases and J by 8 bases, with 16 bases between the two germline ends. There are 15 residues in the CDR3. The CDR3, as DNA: TGTGCCAGCTCACCGGCTCAGGGCAGAACGGAAAAACTGTTTTTT. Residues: CASSPAQGRTEKLFF.